The T cell receptor beta chain under discussion was sequenced for a study of neurological immune-mediated disorders. Study-wide results and limits: The greatest degree of TCR clonal expansion was observed in HTLV-1-associated myelopathy, with the lowest in multiple sclerosis, below that of healthy controls.

Noted time point: longitudinal time-point 2. Volunteers from a blood bank in Maryland, USA, constituted the healthy controls. From germline, CDR1 is KGHSH and CDR2 LQKENI. This CDR3 region has 15 residues. The ends were cut back, 3 bases at V and 3 bases at J, with 12 bases in the middle. Concerning this clonotype: Its antigen is not known.

The team produced cDNA through 5'RACE using 10-nucleotide random UMIs. TCRdb re-called the 5' RACE reads through MiXCR, storing one row per CDR3 protein. This repertoire shows fewer than 70,000 distinct CDR3 sequences, roughly 10% found once; its top ten account for roughly an eighth. J is TRBJ1-5 and V is TRBV18; possibly TRBD1 for D (6 bases). The receptor was derived from a man aged 30-40 years in good health. Specimen: PBMCs. CDR3 nucleotides: TGTGCCAGCTCACCGGCTGGGGGCCCCAATCAGCCCCAGCATTTT. Protein sequence: CASSPAGGPNQPQHF.